A selection of T cell receptor beta chains follows, all from one sample in a study of blood T cell repertoires in COVID-19. Profiled with immunoSEQ multiplex PCR; TCRdb holds only in-frame clones, not every one. Here the sample spans roughly 140,000 clones, 85% to 90% being singletons. Sequenced material: peripheral blood. These receptor sequences come from a human donor in a cohort sampled during active COVID-19. Each CDR3 is given with its conserved first and last residue. Fields, in order: clone size, J gene, V gene, D gene, CDR3 protein, CDR3 DNA. D genes are given only for firm matches. Rows may omit the clone size; those that give it use once, few, many or a size class.

abundance: .; j_gene: TRBJ2-4; v_gene: TRBV7-2; d_gene: TRBD1; CDR3aa: CASSLNHRGNIQYF; CDR3nt: TGTGCCAGCAGCTTAAACCACAGGGGAAACATTCAGTACTTC
abundance: .; j_gene: TRBJ1-2; v_gene: TRBV5-1; d_gene: .; CDR3aa: CASSAQVDNYGYTF; CDR3nt: TGCGCCAGCAGCGCACAGGTTGACAACTATGGCTACACCTTC
abundance: once; j_gene: TRBJ1-2; v_gene: TRBV6-5; d_gene: TRBD1; CDR3aa: CASSSGGFRNYGYTF; CDR3nt: TGTGCCAGCAGTTCAGGGGGGTTCCGTAACTATGGCTACACCTTC
abundance: .; j_gene: TRBJ2-2; v_gene: TRBV10-1; d_gene: TRBD2; CDR3aa: CASSESRGYSGRKTGELFF; CDR3nt: TGCGCCAGCAGTGAGTCGAGGGGTTATAGCGGGAGGAAAACCGGGGAGCTGTTTTTT
abundance: .; j_gene: TRBJ2-1; v_gene: TRBV7-6; d_gene: TRBD2; CDR3aa: CASSLAWRGGPGEQFF; CDR3nt: TGTGCCAGCAGCTTAGCGTGGCGGGGGGGCCCGGGTGAGCAGTTCTTC
abundance: .; j_gene: TRBJ2-3; v_gene: TRBV19; d_gene: TRBD2; CDR3aa: CASTRTSGRSSTDTQYF; CDR3nt: TGTGCCAGCACCCGGACTAGCGGGAGATCTAGCACAGATACGCAGTATTTT
abundance: once; j_gene: TRBJ1-6; v_gene: TRBV5-8; d_gene: .; CDR3aa: CASSLAGINNSPLHF; CDR3nt: TGTGCCAGCAGCTTGGCCGGGATAAATAATTCACCCCTCCACTTT
abundance: .; j_gene: TRBJ1-2; v_gene: TRBV9; d_gene: .; CDR3aa: CASSIRDISSLGYGYTF; CDR3nt: TGTGCCAGCAGCATTCGGGACATCTCCTCTCTTGGTTATGGCTACACCTTC
abundance: .; j_gene: TRBJ1-1; v_gene: TRBV10-2; d_gene: .; CDR3aa: CATPVGGNTEAFF; CDR3nt: TGCGCCACCCCAGTCGGGGGGAACACTGAAGCTTTCTTT
abundance: .; j_gene: TRBJ1-2; v_gene: TRBV9; d_gene: TRBD1; CDR3aa: CASSVGDRMNYGYTF; CDR3nt: TGTGCCAGCAGCGTAGGGGACAGGATGAACTATGGCTACACCTTC
abundance: .; j_gene: TRBJ1-3; v_gene: TRBV7-9; d_gene: .; CDR3aa: CASREVGSDTIYF; CDR3nt: TGTGCCAGCAGGGAGGTCGGTTCGGACACCATATATTTT
abundance: .; j_gene: TRBJ1-1; v_gene: TRBV5-1; d_gene: .; CDR3aa: CASSLGGSLNTEAFF; CDR3nt: TGCGCCAGCAGCTTGGGGGGCAGTTTGAACACTGAAGCTTTCTTT
abundance: many; j_gene: TRBJ2-5; v_gene: TRBV2; d_gene: TRBD2; CDR3aa: CASSASGGAWETQYF; CDR3nt: TGTGCCAGCAGTGCTAGCGGGGGGGCCTGGGAGACCCAGTACTTC
abundance: .; j_gene: TRBJ2-5; v_gene: TRBV18; d_gene: TRBD1; CDR3aa: CASSPGQGETQYF; CDR3nt: TGTGCCAGCTCACCGGGACAGGGAGAGACCCAGTACTTC
abundance: .; j_gene: TRBJ1-1; v_gene: TRBV19; d_gene: TRBD1; CDR3aa: CASSVRTGGTEAFF; CDR3nt: TGTGCCAGTAGTGTTCGGACAGGGGGCACTGAAGCTTTCTTT
abundance: .; j_gene: TRBJ2-2; v_gene: TRBV7-6; d_gene: TRBD1; CDR3aa: CASSLVRGQANTGELFF; CDR3nt: TGTGCCAGCAGCTTAGTTAGGGGACAGGCGAACACCGGGGAGCTGTTTTTT
abundance: .; j_gene: TRBJ1-1; v_gene: TRBV4-1; d_gene: .; CDR3aa: CASSQVGHMNTEAFF; CDR3nt: TGCGCCAGCAGCCAAGTGGGACATATGAACACTGAAGCTTTCTTT
abundance: .; j_gene: TRBJ2-7; v_gene: TRBV11-2; d_gene: TRBD1; CDR3aa: CASSLRWDRGVHEQYF; CDR3nt: TGTGCCAGCAGCTTAAGGTGGGACAGGGGGGTCCACGAGCAGTACTTC
abundance: .; j_gene: TRBJ1-3; v_gene: TRBV6-2/TRBV6-3; d_gene: TRBD1; CDR3aa: CASSYPGTGWSGNTIYF; CDR3nt: TGTGCCAGCAGTTATCCCGGGACAGGGTGGTCTGGAAACACCATATATTTT
abundance: .; j_gene: TRBJ2-2; v_gene: TRBV4-1; d_gene: .; CDR3aa: CASSQEPGYLKNTGELFF; CDR3nt: TGCGCCAGCAGCCAAGAGCCAGGGTACTTAAAGAACACCGGGGAGCTGTTTTTT
abundance: .; j_gene: TRBJ2-5; v_gene: TRBV12-3/TRBV12-4; d_gene: TRBD2; CDR3aa: CASSSGRVETQYF; CDR3nt: TGTGCCAGCAGTAGCGGGAGAGTAGAGACCCAGTACTTC
abundance: .; j_gene: TRBJ2-1; v_gene: TRBV5-1; d_gene: .; CDR3aa: CASSLALESSYNEQFF; CDR3nt: TGCGCCAGCAGCTTGGCCCTGGAGAGCTCCTACAATGAGCAGTTCTTC
abundance: .; j_gene: TRBJ2-7; v_gene: TRBV2; d_gene: .; CDR3aa: CASTGQEFGEQYF; CDR3nt: TGTGCCAGCACCGGACAAGAGTTTGGCGAGCAGTACTTC
abundance: .; j_gene: TRBJ1-4; v_gene: TRBV4-1; d_gene: .; CDR3aa: CASSQEGRPWATNEKLFF; CDR3nt: TGCGCCAGCAGCCAAGAAGGGAGGCCCTGGGCAACTAATGAAAAACTGTTTTTT
abundance: .; j_gene: TRBJ1-1; v_gene: TRBV5-4; d_gene: .; CDR3aa: CASSSYGGTPAPRTEAFF; CDR3nt: TGTGCCAGCAGCTCCTACGGGGGGACTCCCGCCCCTAGAACTGAAGCTTTCTTT
abundance: .; j_gene: TRBJ2-3; v_gene: TRBV5-1; d_gene: .; CDR3aa: CASSLGWESDTQYF; CDR3nt: TGCGCCAGCAGCTTGGGGTGGGAGAGCGATACGCAGTATTTT
abundance: .; j_gene: TRBJ2-2; v_gene: TRBV9; d_gene: .; CDR3aa: CASSARGGLSTGELFF; CDR3nt: TGTGCCAGCAGCGCTAGGGGGGGCCTCAGCACCGGGGAGCTGTTTTTT
abundance: .; j_gene: TRBJ2-1; v_gene: TRBV6-5; d_gene: TRBD2; CDR3aa: CASSYSGLAGYNEQFF; CDR3nt: TGTGCCAGCAGTTACTCTGGGCTAGCGGGGTACAATGAGCAGTTCTTC
abundance: .; j_gene: TRBJ2-5; v_gene: TRBV19; d_gene: TRBD2; CDR3aa: CATQSGGRGETQYF; CDR3nt: TGTGCCACGCAATCGGGCGGGAGGGGAGAGACCCAGTACTTC
abundance: .; j_gene: TRBJ2-3; v_gene: TRBV5-6; d_gene: .; CDR3aa: CASSSLRRRDTQYF; CDR3nt: TGTGCCAGCAGCTCCCTACGACGGAGAGATACGCAGTATTTT
abundance: .; j_gene: TRBJ2-3; v_gene: TRBV28; d_gene: TRBD2; CDR3aa: CASIGLAEQLSTDTQYF; CDR3nt: TGTGCCAGCATTGGACTAGCGGAGCAGCTTAGCACAGATACGCAGTATTTT
abundance: .; j_gene: TRBJ2-3; v_gene: TRBV12-3/TRBV12-4; d_gene: TRBD2; CDR3aa: CASLGLHTDTQYF; CDR3nt: TGTGCCAGCCTGGGACTACATACAGATACGCAGTATTTT
abundance: .; j_gene: TRBJ1-2; v_gene: TRBV25-1; d_gene: TRBD1; CDR3aa: CASSATGSGYGYTF; CDR3nt: TGTGCCAGCAGTGCGACAGGGTCGGGCTATGGCTACACCTTC
abundance: .; j_gene: TRBJ1-2; v_gene: TRBV5-1; d_gene: .; CDR3aa: CASSLVAQGYGYTF; CDR3nt: TGCGCCAGCAGCTTGGTCGCACAGGGCTATGGCTACACCTTC
abundance: .; j_gene: TRBJ2-7; v_gene: TRBV19; d_gene: .; CDR3aa: CASSEQGPHEQYF; CDR3nt: TGTGCCAGTAGCGAACAGGGCCCGCACGAGCAGTACTTC
abundance: once; j_gene: TRBJ2-7; v_gene: TRBV18; d_gene: TRBD2; CDR3aa: CASSQAGTSPIEQYF; CDR3nt: TGTGCCAGCTCACAAGCCGGGACTAGCCCCATCGAGCAGTACTTC
abundance: .; j_gene: TRBJ1-2; v_gene: TRBV6-5; d_gene: .; CDR3aa: CASSYSKEGGTDGYTF; CDR3nt: TGTGCCAGCAGTTACTCGAAGGAAGGAGGAACGGATGGCTACACCTTC
abundance: .; j_gene: TRBJ1-6; v_gene: TRBV7-8; d_gene: .; CDR3aa: CASSSDYNSPLHF; CDR3nt: TGTGCCAGCAGCTCAGATTATAATTCACCCCTCCACTTT
abundance: once; j_gene: TRBJ2-5; v_gene: TRBV11-3; d_gene: .; CDR3aa: CASSLGRGETQYF; CDR3nt: TGTGCCAGCAGCTTAGGTCGGGGAGAGACCCAGTACTTC
abundance: .; j_gene: TRBJ2-5; v_gene: TRBV4-1; d_gene: .; CDR3aa: CASSQGPEETQYF; CDR3nt: TGCGCCAGCAGCCAAGGCCCAGAAGAGACCCAGTACTTC
abundance: few; j_gene: TRBJ2-1; v_gene: TRBV2; d_gene: .; CDR3aa: CASRYYDNEQFF; CDR3nt: TGTGCCAGCAGGTACTACGACAATGAGCAGTTCTTC
abundance: .; j_gene: TRBJ2-2; v_gene: TRBV27; d_gene: .; CDR3aa: CASSPTTGVEPGGGELFF; CDR3nt: TGTGCCAGCAGTCCCACCACCGGGGTCGAACCGGGTGGCGGGGAGCTGTTTTTT
abundance: few; j_gene: TRBJ1-5; v_gene: TRBV27; d_gene: TRBD1; CDR3aa: CASSLTGRYQPQHF; CDR3nt: TGTGCCAGCAGCCTGACAGGGCGGTATCAGCCCCAGCATTTT
abundance: .; j_gene: TRBJ1-5; v_gene: TRBV3-1/TRBV3-2; d_gene: .; CDR3aa: CASSQSEGAEPQHF; CDR3nt: TGTGCCAGCAGCCAATCAGAGGGCGCAGAGCCCCAGCATTTT
abundance: .; j_gene: TRBJ2-1; v_gene: TRBV28; d_gene: TRBD2; CDR3aa: CASSLLGREGLAPSYNEQFF; CDR3nt: TGTGCCAGCAGTTTATTAGGGCGGGAGGGCCTAGCACCCTCCTACAATGAGCAGTTCTTC